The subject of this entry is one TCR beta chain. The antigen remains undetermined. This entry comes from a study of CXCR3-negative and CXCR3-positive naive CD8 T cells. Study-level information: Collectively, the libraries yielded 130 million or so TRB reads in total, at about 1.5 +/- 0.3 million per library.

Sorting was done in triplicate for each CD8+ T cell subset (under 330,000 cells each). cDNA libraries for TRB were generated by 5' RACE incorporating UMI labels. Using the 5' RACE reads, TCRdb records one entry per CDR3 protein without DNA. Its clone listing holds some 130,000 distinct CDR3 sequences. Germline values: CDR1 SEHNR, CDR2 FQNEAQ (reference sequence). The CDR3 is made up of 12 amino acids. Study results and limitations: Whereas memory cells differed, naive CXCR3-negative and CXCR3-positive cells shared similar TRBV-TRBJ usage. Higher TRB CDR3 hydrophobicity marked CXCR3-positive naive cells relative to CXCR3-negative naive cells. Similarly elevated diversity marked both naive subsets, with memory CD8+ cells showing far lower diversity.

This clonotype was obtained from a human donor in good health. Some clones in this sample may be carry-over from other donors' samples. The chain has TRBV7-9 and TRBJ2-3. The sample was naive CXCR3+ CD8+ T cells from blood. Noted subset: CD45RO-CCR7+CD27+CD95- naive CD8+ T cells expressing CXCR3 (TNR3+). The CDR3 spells CASSREPDTQYF.